Sequencing of this T cell receptor beta chain was carried out in a study of blood T cell repertoires in COVID-19. Overall study: Both acute and convalescent COVID-19 samples were obtained from the United States, Italy and Spain. Sources were T cells, B-cell-depleted T cells, or PBMCs; the material itself was cDNA or gDNA.

CDR3 size: 13 residues. Trimming took off 0 bases at V and 3 bases at J, with 7 bases between the two ends. Germline CDR1 reads SGHNT; CDR2 reads YYREEE (reference sequence). Original analysis: Counts of nucleated cells, estimated from reference gene primer amplification, were obtained. The data were produced by immunoSEQ multiplex PCR, yet TCRdb's version contains in-frame clones alone and is incomplete. V and J calls and clone size follow that table, whereas D and trimming were derived from the DNA. The sample yields 90,000 to 100,000 clones, approximately 90% seen once. Sequenced sample: peripheral blood. The receptor was derived from a man in his sixties or seventies with acute or convalescent COVID-19. The chain carries TRBV5-4 and TRBJ2-7; D may be TRBD2 (5 bases). As DNA, the CDR3 is TGTGCCAGCAGCTTGGACGGGATCTACGAGCAGTACTTC. Residues: CASSLDGIYEQYF.